This T cell receptor beta chain is drawn from a study of T-cell memory formation after mild COVID-19. Overall study: TCR clusters showed largely donor specificity.

After 5'RACE with constant-segment primers, TCR alpha and TCR beta cDNA libraries carrying sample barcodes and UMIs were obtained. TCRdb re-called the 5' RACE reads through MiXCR, storing one row per CDR3 protein. The table lists a few hundred thousand distinct CDR3 sequences, roughly a tenth of them singletons. Germline values: CDR1 MNHEY, CDR2 SVGEGT. The CDR3 is 13 amino acids. V was pared by 6 bases and J by 7 bases, with 13 bases between. Broader study findings: The authors left the SARS-CoV-2 specificity of second-wave clones peaking on day 37 unconfirmed. In pre-infection memory, a portion of responding clones appeared, which suggested that cross-reactive memory joined.

This clonotype was recorded many times. The antigen is not known. Sequencing used PBMCs or a T cell subset sorted from them (not recorded which). The V call is TRBV6-2 or TRBV6-3, the J call TRBJ2-1, with D unclear. The origin of this receptor is a man aged 18 to 35 who had mild COVID-19 (a few samples of this study predate the infection). Cell type and time point are not known. The CDR3 is CASSFVPSNEQFF. In nucleotides, the CDR3 is TGTGCCAGCAGCTTCGTGCCCTCTAATGAGCAGTTCTTC.